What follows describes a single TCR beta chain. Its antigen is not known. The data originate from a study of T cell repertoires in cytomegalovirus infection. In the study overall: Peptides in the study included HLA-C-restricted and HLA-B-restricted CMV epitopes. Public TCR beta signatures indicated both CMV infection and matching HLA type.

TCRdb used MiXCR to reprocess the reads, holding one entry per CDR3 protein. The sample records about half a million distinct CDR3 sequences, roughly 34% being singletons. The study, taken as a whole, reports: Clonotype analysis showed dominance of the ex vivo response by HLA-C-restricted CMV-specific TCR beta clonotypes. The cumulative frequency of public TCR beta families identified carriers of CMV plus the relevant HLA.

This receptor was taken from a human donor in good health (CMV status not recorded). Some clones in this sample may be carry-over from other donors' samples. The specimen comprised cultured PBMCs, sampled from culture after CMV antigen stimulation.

The CDR3 sequence is CSVDTGGGSNEKLFF. The CDR3, as DNA: TGCAGCGTGGATACAGGGGGCGGATCTAATGAAAAACTGTTTTTT. V gene TRBV29-1 combines with J gene TRBJ1-4; TRBD1 matches 9 bases. The CDR3 contains 15 residues. The V gene's germline CDR1 is SQVTM and CDR2 ANQGSEA. V trimming: 6 bases; J trimming: 3 bases; junction bases outside the gene matches: 8.